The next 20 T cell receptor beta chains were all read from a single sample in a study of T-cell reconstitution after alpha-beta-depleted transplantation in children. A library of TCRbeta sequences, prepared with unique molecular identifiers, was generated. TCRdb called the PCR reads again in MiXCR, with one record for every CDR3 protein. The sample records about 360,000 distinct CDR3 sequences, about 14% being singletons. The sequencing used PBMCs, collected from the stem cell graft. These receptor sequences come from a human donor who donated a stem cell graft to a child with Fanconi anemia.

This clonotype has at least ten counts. DNA for the CDR3: TGCAGTGCCCGGGGACTAGCGGGGGACAATGAGCAGTTCTTC. Translation: CSARGLAGDNEQFF. The chain couples TRBV20-1 to TRBJ2-1; 14 positions agree with TRBD2. Germline V gene data show CDR1 as DFQATT and CDR2 as SNEGSKA (reference sequence). The CDR3 runs 14 residues. V lost 6 bases, J lost 5 bases, and 3 bases stayed unmatched.

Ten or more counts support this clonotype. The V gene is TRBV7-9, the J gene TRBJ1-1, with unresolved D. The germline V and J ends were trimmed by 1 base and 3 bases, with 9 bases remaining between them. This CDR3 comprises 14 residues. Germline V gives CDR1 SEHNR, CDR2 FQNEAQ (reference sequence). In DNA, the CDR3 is TGTGCCAGCAGCTTAGGGACCGACTACACTGAAGCTTTCTTT. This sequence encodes CASSLGTDYTEAFF.

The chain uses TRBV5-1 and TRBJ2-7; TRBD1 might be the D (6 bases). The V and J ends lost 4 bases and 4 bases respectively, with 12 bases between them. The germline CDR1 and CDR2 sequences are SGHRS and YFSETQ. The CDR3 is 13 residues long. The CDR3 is CASSAVGGYEQYV. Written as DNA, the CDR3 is TGCGCCAGCAGCGCAGTAGGGGGATACGAGCAGTACGTC.

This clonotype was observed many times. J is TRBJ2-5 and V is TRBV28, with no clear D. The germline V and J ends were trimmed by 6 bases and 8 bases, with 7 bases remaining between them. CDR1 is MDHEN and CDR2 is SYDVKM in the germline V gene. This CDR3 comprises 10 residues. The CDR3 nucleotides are TGTGCCAGCAGCCCAGATACCCAGTACTTC. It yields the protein CASSPDTQYF.

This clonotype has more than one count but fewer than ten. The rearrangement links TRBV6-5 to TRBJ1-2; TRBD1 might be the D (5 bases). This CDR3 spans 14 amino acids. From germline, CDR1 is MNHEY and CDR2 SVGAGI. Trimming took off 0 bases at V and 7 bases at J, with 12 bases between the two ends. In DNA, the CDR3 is TGTGCCAGCAGTTACTCTCAGGGTCCGGGTGGCTACACCTTC. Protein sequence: CASSYSQGPGGYTF.

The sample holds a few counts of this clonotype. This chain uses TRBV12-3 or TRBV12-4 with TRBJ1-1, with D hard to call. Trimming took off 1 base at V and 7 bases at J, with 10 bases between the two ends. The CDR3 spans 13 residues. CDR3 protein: CASSLVASREAFF. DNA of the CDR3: TGTGCCAGCAGTTTAGTCGCCAGCCGTGAAGCTTTCTTT.

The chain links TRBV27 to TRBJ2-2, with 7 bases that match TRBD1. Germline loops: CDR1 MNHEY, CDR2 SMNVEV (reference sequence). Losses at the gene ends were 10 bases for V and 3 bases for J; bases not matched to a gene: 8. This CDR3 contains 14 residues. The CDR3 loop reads CATKTGSDTGELFF. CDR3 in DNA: TGTGCCACCAAGACAGGGTCGGACACCGGGGAGCTGTTTTTT.

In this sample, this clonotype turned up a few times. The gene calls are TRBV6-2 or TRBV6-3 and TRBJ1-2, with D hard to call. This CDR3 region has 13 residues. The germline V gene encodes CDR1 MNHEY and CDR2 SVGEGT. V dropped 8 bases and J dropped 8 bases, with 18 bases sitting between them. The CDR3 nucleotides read TGTGCCAGCCGGAATGGCGTGTCGGCGGGCTACACCTTC. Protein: CASRNGVSAGYTF.

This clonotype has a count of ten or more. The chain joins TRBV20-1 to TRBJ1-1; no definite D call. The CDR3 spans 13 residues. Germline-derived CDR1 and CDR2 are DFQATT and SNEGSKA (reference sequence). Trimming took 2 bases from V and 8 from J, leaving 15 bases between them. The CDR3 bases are TGCAGTGCTAGAAATCCCCCGCAGCAGGAAGCTTTCTTT. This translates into CSARNPPQQEAFF.

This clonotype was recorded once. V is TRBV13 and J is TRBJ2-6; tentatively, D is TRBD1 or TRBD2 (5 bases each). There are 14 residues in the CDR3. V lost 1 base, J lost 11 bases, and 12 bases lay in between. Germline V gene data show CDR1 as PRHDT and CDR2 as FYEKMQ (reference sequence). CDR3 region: CASSLDLGRDVLTF. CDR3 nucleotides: TGTGCCAGCAGCTTAGACTTGGGACGTGACGTCCTGACTTTC.

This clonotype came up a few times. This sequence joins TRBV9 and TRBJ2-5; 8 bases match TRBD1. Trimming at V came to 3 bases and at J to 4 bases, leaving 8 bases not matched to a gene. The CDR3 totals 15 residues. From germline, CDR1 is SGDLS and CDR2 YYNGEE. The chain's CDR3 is CASSGGSGGLETQYF. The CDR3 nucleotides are TGTGCCAGCAGCGGGGGGTCAGGGGGCTTAGAGACCCAGTACTTC.

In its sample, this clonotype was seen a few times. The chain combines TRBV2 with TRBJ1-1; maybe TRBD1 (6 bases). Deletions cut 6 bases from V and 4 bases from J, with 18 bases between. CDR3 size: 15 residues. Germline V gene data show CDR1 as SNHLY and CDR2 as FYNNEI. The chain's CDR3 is CASSLRGGLGTEAFF. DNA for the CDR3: TGTGCCAGCAGCCTCCGAGGGGGGCTGGGCACTGAAGCTTTCTTT.

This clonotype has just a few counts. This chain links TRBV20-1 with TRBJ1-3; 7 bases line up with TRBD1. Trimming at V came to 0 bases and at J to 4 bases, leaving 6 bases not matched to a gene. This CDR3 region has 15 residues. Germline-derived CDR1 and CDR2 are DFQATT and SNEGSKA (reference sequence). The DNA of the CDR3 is TGCAGTGCTAGAGATGACAGGGCGCTCGGAAACACCATATATTTT. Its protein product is CSARDDRALGNTIYF.

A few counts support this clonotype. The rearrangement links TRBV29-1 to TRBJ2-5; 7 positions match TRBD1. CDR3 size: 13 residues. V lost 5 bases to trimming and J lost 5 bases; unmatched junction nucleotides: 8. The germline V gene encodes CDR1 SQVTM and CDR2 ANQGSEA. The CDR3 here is CSVTTGSWETQYF. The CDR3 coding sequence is TGCAGCGTTACGACAGGGTCCTGGGAGACCCAGTACTTC.

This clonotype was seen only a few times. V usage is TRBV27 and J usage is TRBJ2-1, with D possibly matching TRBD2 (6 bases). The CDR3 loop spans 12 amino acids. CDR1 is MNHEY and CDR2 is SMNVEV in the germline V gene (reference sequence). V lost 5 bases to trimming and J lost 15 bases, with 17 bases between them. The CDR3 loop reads CASSKEGSGAFF. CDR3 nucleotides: TGTGCCAGCAGTAAGGAGGGGTCTGGGGCGTTCTTC.

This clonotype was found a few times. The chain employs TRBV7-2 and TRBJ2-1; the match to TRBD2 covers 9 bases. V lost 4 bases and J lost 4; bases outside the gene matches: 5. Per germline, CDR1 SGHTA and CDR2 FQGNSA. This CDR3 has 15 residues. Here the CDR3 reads CASSSRLADYNEQFF. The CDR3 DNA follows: TGTGCCAGCAGCTCCCGACTAGCGGATTACAATGAGCAGTTCTTC.

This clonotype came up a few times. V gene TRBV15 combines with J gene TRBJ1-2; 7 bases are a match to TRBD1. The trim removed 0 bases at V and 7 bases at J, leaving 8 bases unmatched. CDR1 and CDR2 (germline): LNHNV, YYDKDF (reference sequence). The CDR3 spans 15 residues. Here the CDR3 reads CATSRDRGQEFGYTF. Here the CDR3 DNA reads TGTGCCACCAGCAGAGATCGTGGACAGGAATTTGGCTACACCTTC.

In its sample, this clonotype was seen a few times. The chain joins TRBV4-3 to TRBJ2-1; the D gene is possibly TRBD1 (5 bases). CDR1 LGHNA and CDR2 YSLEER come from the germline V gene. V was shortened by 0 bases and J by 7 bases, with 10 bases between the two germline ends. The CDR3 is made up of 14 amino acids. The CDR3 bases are TGCGCCAGCAGCCAAGAGAGAGACAGAAATGAGCAGTTCTTC. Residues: CASSQERDRNEQFF.

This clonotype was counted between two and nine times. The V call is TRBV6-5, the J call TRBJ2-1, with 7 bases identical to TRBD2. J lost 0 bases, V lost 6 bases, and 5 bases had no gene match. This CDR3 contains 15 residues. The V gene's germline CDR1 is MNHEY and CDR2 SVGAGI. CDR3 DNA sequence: TGTGCCAGCAGGTACGGGGGGTACTCCTACAATGAGCAGTTCTTC. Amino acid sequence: CASRYGGYSYNEQFF.

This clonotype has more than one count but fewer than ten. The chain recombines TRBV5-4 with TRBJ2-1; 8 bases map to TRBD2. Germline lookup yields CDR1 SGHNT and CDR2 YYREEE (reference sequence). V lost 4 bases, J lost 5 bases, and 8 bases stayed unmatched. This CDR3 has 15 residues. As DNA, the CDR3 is TGTGCCAGCAGCGAACTCCGGGGGGGCAACAATGAGCAGTTCTTC. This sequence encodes CASSELRGGNNEQFF.